This record concerns one T cell receptor (beta chain) sequence. The antigen remains undetermined. These data belong to a study of cytomegalovirus exposure and HLA in healthy donors. Study observations and caveats: In vitro experiments confirmed that three CMV-associated chains were specific for CMV antigens.

PCR used 60 Vbeta primers and 13 Jbeta primers. In the study's own analysis: About 11 million of 80 million to 85 million unique TCR beta chains were shared, per a later count. Repertoires were generated with immunoSEQ multiplex PCR, while TCRdb's copy carries only in-frame clones and drops some. The V and J calls and the clone size are those of that table, but D and trimming were determined from the DNA. The top ten hold 3.8% of the sample, which has some 240,000 clones, roughly 80% seen once. The sequence came from a male donor in good health and CMV-seronegative. Specimen: PBMCs.

CDR3 nucleotide sequence: TGTGCCAGCAGCTTAGCAGGACTAGCATTCCAAGAGACCCAGTACTTC. Translation gives CASSLAGLAFQETQYF. The rearrangement joins TRBV11-2 to TRBJ2-5, with TRBD2 matching over 8 bases. The CDR3 is 16 residues long. Germline V lookup: CDR1 SGHAT, CDR2 FQNNGV. Trimming took 1 base from V and 1 from J; bases not matched to a gene: 5.